This record looks at one T cell receptor beta chain sequence and its context. Its antigen is as yet unknown. The source of the sample is a study of regulatory T cells in long-lasting Graves disease. The study's findings and limits: Persistent Graves' patients showed reduced TCR diversity versus newly diagnosed patients.

Relying on iRepertoire HTBI primers and Arm-PCR of CDR3 regions, the team built TCR beta libraries. TCRdb recomputed calls from the multiplex PCR reads with MiXCR, one row per CDR3 protein. Of 400,000 to 500,000 distinct CDR3 sequences detected, 15% appear once; the ten largest clones hold approximately 7.8%. As to time point: newly diagnosed GD, antithyroid drugs for less than 3 months. TCR sequences were obtained from RNA taken from PBMCs. The authors diagnosed Graves' disease using American Thyroid Association guidelines. The CDR3 extends over 17 amino acids. With 1 base removed from V and 2 bases from J, the gap between germline ends came to 15 bases. CDR1 and CDR2 from the germline V gene are LGHNA and YNFKEQ. These data also featured in a second study, about T cells in Graves' hyperthyroidism and ophthalmopathy. That source reports: Among the patients, aged 18 to 65, hyperthyroidism was newly diagnosed and had lasted under 2 months. First-round RT-PCR targeting the TCR CDR3 was performed with the HTBI primer set.

The chain is built from TRBV4-2 and TRBJ1-3; no reliable D call. The sequences come from peripheral blood mononuclear cells (PBMCs), collected at new diagnosis, from a patient treated with antithyroid drugs. The TCR comes from a woman aged 40 to 50 with Graves disease. The CDR3 nucleotides are TGTGCCAGCAGCCAAGTGGAGCCAGCATATACTGGAAACACCATATATTTT. It codes for CASSQVEPAYTGNTIYF.